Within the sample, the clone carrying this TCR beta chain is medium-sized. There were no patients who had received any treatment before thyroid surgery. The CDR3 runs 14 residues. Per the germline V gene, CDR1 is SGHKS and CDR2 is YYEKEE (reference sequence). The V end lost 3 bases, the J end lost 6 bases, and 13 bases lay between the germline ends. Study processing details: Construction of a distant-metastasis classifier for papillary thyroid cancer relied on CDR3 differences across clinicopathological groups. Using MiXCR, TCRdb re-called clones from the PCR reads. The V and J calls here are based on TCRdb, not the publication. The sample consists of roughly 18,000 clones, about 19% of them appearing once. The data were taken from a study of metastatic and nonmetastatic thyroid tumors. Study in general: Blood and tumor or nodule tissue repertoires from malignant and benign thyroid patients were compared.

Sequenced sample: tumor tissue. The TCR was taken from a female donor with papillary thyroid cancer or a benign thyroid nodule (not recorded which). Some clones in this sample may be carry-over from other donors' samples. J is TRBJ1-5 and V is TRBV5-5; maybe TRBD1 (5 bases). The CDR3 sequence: CASSSGVSGQPQHF. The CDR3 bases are TGTGCCAGCAGCTCGGGGGTTTCGGGTCAGCCCCAGCATTTT.